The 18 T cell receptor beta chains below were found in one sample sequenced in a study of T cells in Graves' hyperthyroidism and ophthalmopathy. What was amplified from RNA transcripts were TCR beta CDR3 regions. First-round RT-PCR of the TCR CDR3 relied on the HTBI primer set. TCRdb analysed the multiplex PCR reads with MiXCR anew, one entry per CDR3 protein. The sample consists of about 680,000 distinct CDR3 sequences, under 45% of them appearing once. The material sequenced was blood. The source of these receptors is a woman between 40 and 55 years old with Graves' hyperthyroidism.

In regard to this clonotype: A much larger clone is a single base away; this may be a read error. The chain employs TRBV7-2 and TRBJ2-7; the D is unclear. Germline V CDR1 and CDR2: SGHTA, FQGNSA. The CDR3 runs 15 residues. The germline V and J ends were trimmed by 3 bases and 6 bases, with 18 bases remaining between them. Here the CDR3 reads CASSFSPTASCEQYF. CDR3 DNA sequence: TGTGCCAGCAGCTTTAGCCCCACGGCGAGTTGCGAGCAGTACTTC.

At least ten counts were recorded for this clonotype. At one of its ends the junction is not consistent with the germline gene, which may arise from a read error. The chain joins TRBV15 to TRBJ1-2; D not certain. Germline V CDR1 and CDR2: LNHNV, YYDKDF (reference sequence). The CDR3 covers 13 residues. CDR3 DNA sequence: TGTGCCACCAGCGGAGACCATATGGGGGGCTACACCTTC. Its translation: CATSGDHMGGYTF.

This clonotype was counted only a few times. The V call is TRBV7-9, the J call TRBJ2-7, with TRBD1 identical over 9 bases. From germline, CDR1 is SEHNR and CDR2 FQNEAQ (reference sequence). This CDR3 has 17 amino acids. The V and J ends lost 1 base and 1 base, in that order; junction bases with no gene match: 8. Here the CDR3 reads CASSLVVSGTGSYEQYF. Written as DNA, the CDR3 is TGTGCCAGCAGCTTAGTCGTCTCCGGGACAGGGTCCTACGAGCAGTACTTC.

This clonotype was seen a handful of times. The CDR3 DNA follows: TGTGCCAGCAGTGTGGGGGACAGGGGTACAGATACGCAGTATTTT. As protein: CASSVGDRGTDTQYF. The chain uses TRBV25-1 and TRBJ2-3; 10 bases fit TRBD1. CDR1 is MGHDK and CDR2 is SYGVNS in the germline V gene. The CDR3 extends over 15 amino acids. The V gene end was trimmed by 4 bases and the J gene end by 3 bases; junction bases not matched to a gene: 4.

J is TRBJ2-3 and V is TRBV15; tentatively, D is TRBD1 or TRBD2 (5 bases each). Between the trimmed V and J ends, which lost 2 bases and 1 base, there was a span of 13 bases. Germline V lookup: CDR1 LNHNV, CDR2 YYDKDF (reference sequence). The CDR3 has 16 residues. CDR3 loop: CATSRLGTSGTDTQYF. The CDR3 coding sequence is TGTGCCACCAGCAGATTGGGGACCTCGGGCACAGATACGCAGTATTTT.

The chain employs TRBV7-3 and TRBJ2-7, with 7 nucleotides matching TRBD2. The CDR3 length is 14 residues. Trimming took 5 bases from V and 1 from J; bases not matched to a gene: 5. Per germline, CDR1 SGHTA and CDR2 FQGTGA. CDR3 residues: CASSPEGGSYEQYF. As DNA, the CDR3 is TGTGCCAGCAGCCCCGAGGGAGGGTCCTACGAGCAGTACTTC.

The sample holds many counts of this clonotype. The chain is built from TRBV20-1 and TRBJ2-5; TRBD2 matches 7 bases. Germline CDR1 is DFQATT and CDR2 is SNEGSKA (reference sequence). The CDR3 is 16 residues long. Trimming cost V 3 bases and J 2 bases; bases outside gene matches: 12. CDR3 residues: CSASGHGAGYQETQYF. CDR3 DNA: TGCAGTGCTAGTGGTCATGGAGCGGGATATCAAGAGACCCAGTACTTC.

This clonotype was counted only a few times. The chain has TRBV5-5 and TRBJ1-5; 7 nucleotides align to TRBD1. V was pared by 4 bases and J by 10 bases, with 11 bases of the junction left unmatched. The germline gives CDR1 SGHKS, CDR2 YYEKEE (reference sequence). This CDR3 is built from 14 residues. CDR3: CASSGDSQNFPQHF. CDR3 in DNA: TGTGCCAGCAGCGGGGACAGCCAGAATTTTCCCCAGCATTTT.

CDR3 region: CASSYSFGRATGELFF. The CDR3 DNA follows: TGTGCCAGCAGTTACTCGTTCGGCAGAGCCACCGGGGAGCTGTTTTTT. The chain employs TRBV6-5 and TRBJ2-2; D is undetermined. In germline, CDR1 is MNHEY, CDR2 SVGAGI. Trimming left V 0 bases short and J 4 bases short, with 12 bases between. The CDR3 has 16 amino acids.

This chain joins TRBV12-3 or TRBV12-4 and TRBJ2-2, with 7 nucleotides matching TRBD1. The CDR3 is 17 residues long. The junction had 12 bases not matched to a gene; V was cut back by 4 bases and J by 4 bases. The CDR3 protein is CASSYIPVGTVTGELFF. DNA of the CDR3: TGTGCCAGCAGTTATATTCCTGTCGGGACAGTCACCGGGGAGCTGTTTTTT.

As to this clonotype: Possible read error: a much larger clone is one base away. The CDR3 spells CASSHGGSEQYF. The CDR3 region has the DNA TGCGCCAGCAGCCATGGAGGGTCCGAGCAGTACTTC. The chain joins TRBV4-3 to TRBJ2-7; perhaps TRBD2 as D (6 bases). The CDR3 runs to 12 residues. In germline, CDR1 is LGHNA, CDR2 YSLEER. With 3 bases removed from V and 6 bases from J, the gap between germline ends came to 9 bases.

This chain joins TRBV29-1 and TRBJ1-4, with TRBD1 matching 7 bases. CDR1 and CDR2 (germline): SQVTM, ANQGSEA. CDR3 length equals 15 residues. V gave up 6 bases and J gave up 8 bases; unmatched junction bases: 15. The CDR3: CSVWDSMGLGEKLFF. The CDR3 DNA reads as TGCAGCGTCTGGGACAGTATGGGATTGGGGGAAAAACTGTTTTTT.

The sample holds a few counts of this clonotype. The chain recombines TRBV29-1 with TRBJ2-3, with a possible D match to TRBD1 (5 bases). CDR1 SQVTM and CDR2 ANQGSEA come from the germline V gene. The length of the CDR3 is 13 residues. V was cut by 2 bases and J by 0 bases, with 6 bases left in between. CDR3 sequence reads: CSVEPGSTDTQYF. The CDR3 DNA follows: TGCAGCGTTGAACCAGGGAGCACAGATACGCAGTATTTT.

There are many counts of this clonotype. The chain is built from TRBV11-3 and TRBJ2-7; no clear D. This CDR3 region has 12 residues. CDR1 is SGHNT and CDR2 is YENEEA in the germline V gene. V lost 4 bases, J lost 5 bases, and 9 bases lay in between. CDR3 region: CASSSFRNEQYF. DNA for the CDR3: TGTGCCAGCAGCTCCTTCCGGAACGAGCAGTACTTC. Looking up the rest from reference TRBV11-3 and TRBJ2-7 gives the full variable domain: EAGVVQSPRYKIIEKKQPVAFWCNPISGHNTLYWYLQNLGQGPELLIRYENEEAVDDSQLPKDRFSAERLKGVDSTLKIQPAELGDSAVYLCASSSFRNEQYFGPGTRLTVT.

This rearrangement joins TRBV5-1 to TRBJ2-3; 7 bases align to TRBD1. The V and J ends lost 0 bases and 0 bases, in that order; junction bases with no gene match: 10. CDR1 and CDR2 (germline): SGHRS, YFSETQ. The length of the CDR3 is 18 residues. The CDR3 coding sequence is TGCGCCAGCAGCTTGGCCGAGGACAGGTGGTATAGCACAGATACGCAGTATTTT. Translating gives CASSLAEDRWYSTDTQYF.

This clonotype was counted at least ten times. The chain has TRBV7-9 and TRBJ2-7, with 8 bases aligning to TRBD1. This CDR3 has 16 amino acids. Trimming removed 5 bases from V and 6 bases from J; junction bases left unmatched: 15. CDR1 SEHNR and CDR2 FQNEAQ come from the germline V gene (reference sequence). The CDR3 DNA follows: TGTGCCAGCAGCGACACAAAAGGGGGACAGGCTGGCGAGCAGTACTTC. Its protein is CASSDTKGGQAGEQYF.

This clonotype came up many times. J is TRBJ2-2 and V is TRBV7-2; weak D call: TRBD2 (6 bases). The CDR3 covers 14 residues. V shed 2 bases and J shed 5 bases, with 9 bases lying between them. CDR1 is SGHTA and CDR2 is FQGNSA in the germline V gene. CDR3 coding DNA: TGTGCCAGCAGCTTACGGCGGGAAACCGGGGAGCTGTTTTTT. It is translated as CASSLRRETGELFF. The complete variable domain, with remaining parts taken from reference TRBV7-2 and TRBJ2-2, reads GAGVSQSPSNKVTEKGKDVELRCDPISGHTALYWYRQSLGQGLEFLIYFQGNSAPDKSGLPSDRFSAERTGGSVSTLTIQRTQQEDSAVYLCASSLRRETGELFFGEGSRLTVL.

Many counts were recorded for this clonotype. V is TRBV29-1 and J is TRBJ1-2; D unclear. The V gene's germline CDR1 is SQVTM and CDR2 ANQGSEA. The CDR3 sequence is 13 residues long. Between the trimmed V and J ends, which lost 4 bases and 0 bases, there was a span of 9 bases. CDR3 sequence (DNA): TGCAGCGTTGTAGAGACAACTAACTATGGCTACACCTTC. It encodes CSVVETTNYGYTF.